Presented here are 22 T cell receptor beta chains from one specimen sequenced in a study of cytomegalovirus exposure and HLA in healthy donors. PCR primers comprised 60 Vbeta and 13 Jbeta primers. Data came from immunoSEQ multiplex PCR; TCRdb stores just in-frame clones and leaves some out. The sample includes 150,000 or so clones, 77% of them seen just once. The sample was PBMCs. The origin of the receptors is a man in his forties or fifties in good health and CMV-seropositive.

The rearrangement joins TRBV5-1 to TRBJ2-1; the D is unclear. Trimming stripped 1 base from V and 5 bases from J, with 7 bases between. CDR3 size: 13 residues. Germline V CDR1 and CDR2: SGHRS, YFSETQ. The CDR3 is CASSLTPNNEQFF. The CDR3 coding sequence is TGCGCCAGCAGCTTGACACCCAACAATGAGCAGTTCTTC. Combining the CDR3 with reference TRBV5-1 and TRBJ2-1 gives the whole variable domain KAGVTQTPRYLIKTRGQQVTLSCSPISGHRSVSWYQQTPGQGLQFLFEYFSETQRNKGNFPGRFSGRQFSNSRSEMNVSTLELGDSALYLCASSLTPNNEQFFGPGTRLTVL.

The V call is TRBV30, the J call TRBJ1-6; D remains ambiguous. Looked up from germline, CDR1 is GTSNPN and CDR2 is SVGIG (reference sequence). The V gene lost 0 bases and the J gene lost 4 bases, with 10 bases spanning the gap. The CDR3 is made up of 15 amino acids. Here the CDR3 DNA reads TGTGCCTGGAGTGTGCCAACAGCTTATAATTCACCCCTCCACTTT. This codes for CAWSVPTAYNSPLHF.

The V call is TRBV9, the J call TRBJ2-7; 7 nucleotides match TRBD1. Trimming took 2 bases from V and 0 from J; bases not matched to a gene: 5. This CDR3 region has 15 residues. The germline V gene encodes CDR1 SGDLS and CDR2 YYNGEE. CDR3 residues: CASSVRQGSSYEQYF. The CDR3 coding sequence is TGTGCCAGCAGCGTTAGACAGGGCAGCTCCTACGAGCAGTACTTC.

V and J are TRBV5-6 and TRBJ2-5, with TRBD2 matching over 7 bases. After removal of 10 bases from V and 1 base from J, the junction contained 10 bases not matched to a gene. Germline assignment: CDR1 SGHDT and CDR2 YYEEEE. The CDR3 runs to 14 residues. The CDR3 here is CAGRRRGFQETQYF. The CDR3 bases are TGTGCCGGGCGACGGCGGGGGTTCCAAGAGACCCAGTACTTC.

J is TRBJ1-5 and V is TRBV19; D is possibly TRBD1 (5 bases). The CDR3 is made up of 15 amino acids. Germline CDR1 is LNHDA and CDR2 is SQIVND (reference sequence). The ends were cut back, 8 bases at V and 9 bases at J, with 23 bases in the middle. The CDR3 loop reads CASGYLDGGGAPQHF. Written as DNA, the CDR3 is TGTGCCAGTGGATACCTGGACGGTGGCGGGGCGCCCCAGCATTTT. Full variable domain (remainder filled in from reference TRBV19 and TRBJ1-5): DGGITQSPKYLFRKEGQNVTLSCEQNLNHDAMYWYRQDPGQGLRLIYYSQIVNDFQKGDIAEGYSVSREKKESFPLTVTSAQKNPTAFYLCASGYLDGGGAPQHFGDGTRLSIL.

The chain carries TRBV4-1 and TRBJ1-1, with TRBD1 matching 7 bases. The CDR3 is 15 residues long. V shed 1 base and J 0 bases; nucleotides not matched to a gene: 2. Per the germline V gene, CDR1 is MGHRA and CDR2 is YSYEKL. This chain's CDR3 is CASSQAGQMNTEAFF. CDR3 DNA: TGCGCCAGCAGCCAAGCGGGACAGATGAACACTGAAGCTTTCTTT.

The chain is built from TRBV19 and TRBJ1-5; 8 bases agree with TRBD1. The junction had 15 bases not matched to a gene; V was cut back by 2 bases and J by 0 bases. Germline CDR1 reads LNHDA; CDR2 reads SQIVND (reference sequence). CDR3 length: 20 amino acids. Here the CDR3 reads CASSIKGTGGGPYSNQPQHF. CDR3 DNA sequence: TGTGCCAGTAGTATAAAGGGGACAGGAGGGGGGCCGTATAGCAATCAGCCCCAGCATTTT.

The rearrangement uses TRBV30 and TRBJ2-3, with D perhaps matching TRBD1 (5 bases). From germline, CDR1 is GTSNPN and CDR2 SVGIG (reference sequence). The CDR3 runs to 12 residues. The V and J ends lost 0 bases and 14 bases respectively, with 15 bases between them. In DNA form, the CDR3 reads TGTGCCTGGAGTGTAATGCAGGGTTCAGGGTATTTT. This sequence encodes CAWSVMQGSGYF.

The chain joins TRBV7-9 to TRBJ1-2; 10 bases match TRBD1. Germline values: CDR1 SEHNR, CDR2 FQNEAQ (reference sequence). V shed 4 bases, J shed 4 bases, and the junction held 6 bases outside the gene matches. The CDR3 has 15 amino acids. In DNA, the CDR3 is TGTGCCAGCAGCTACGGACAGGGGGACGTCTATGGCTACACCTTC. Its translation: CASSYGQGDVYGYTF.

V gene TRBV7-2 combines with J gene TRBJ2-1; a possible D gene is TRBD2 (5 bases). The CDR3 covers 12 residues. Trimming stripped 5 bases from V and 8 bases from J, with 10 bases between. CDR1 and CDR2 (germline): SGHTA, FQGNSA. The CDR3 nucleotides read TGTGCCAGCAGCCCTATGAGGGATGAGCAGTTCTTC. This gives the protein CASSPMRDEQFF.

This chain uses TRBV6-1 with TRBJ2-7, with TRBD2 matching over 11 bases. This CDR3 has 15 amino acids. Per the germline V gene, CDR1 is MNHNS and CDR2 is SASEGT. V lost 7 bases and J lost 4; bases outside the gene matches: 9. The CDR3 DNA sequence: TGTGCCAGCATCCGACTAGCGGGGACCTTATACGAGCAGTACTTC. Amino acids: CASIRLAGTLYEQYF.

The CDR3: CASSLSPGGNNEQFF. CDR3 nucleotide sequence: TGTGCCAGCAGCTTAAGCCCAGGGGGAAACAATGAGCAGTTCTTC. This chain links TRBV7-3 with TRBJ2-1; 7 bases line up with TRBD1. The length of the CDR3 is 15 residues. Germline loops: CDR1 SGHTA, CDR2 FQGTGA. With V trimmed by 1 base and J by 5 bases, 5 bases remained unmatched.

The chain recombines TRBV2 with TRBJ1-2, with a possible D match to TRBD1 (5 bases). Trimming shortened V by 3 bases and J by 3 bases, and 14 bases separated the two germline ends. Germline-derived CDR1 and CDR2 are SNHLY and FYNNEI. The CDR3 contains 15 residues. This CDR3 is CASSEGQGNYYGYTF. As DNA, the CDR3 is TGTGCCAGCAGTGAGGGGCAGGGCAACTACTATGGCTACACCTTC.

The V gene is TRBV5-1, the J gene TRBJ1-3; D gene ambiguous. CDR1 and CDR2 (germline): SGHRS, YFSETQ. This CDR3 has 13 residues. V lost 4 bases and J 4 bases, leaving 9 bases between the germline ends. The CDR3 DNA reads as TGCGCCAGCAGCAACGGGATCGGAAACACCATATATTTT. Protein sequence: CASSNGIGNTIYF. Full variable domain (remainder filled in from reference TRBV5-1 and TRBJ1-3): KAGVTQTPRYLIKTRGQQVTLSCSPISGHRSVSWYQQTPGQGLQFLFEYFSETQRNKGNFPGRFSGRQFSNSRSEMNVSTLELGDSALYLCASSNGIGNTIYFGEGSWLTVV.

Worth noting for this clone: The junction shows a germline mismatch at one end, possibly a read error. Other DNA sequences within the sample encode an identical CDR3. The rearrangement uses TRBV27 and TRBJ1-6; TRBD1 matches at 7 bases. Germline V gene data show CDR1 as MNHEY and CDR2 as SMNVEV (reference sequence). This CDR3 contains 14 residues. DNA of the CDR3: TGTGCCAGCAGTTTAAGGACAGGAAATTCCCCCCTCCACTTT. Amino acids: CASSLRTGNSPLHF.

This chain joins TRBV5-1 and TRBJ2-1; the match to TRBD1 covers 8 bases. Germline CDR1 SGHRS, CDR2 YFSETQ. V lost 3 bases to trimming and J lost 6 bases; unmatched junction nucleotides: 14. The CDR3 runs to 17 residues. The CDR3 spells CASSSGQAPLLGNEQFF. The CDR3, as DNA: TGCGCCAGCAGCTCGGGACAGGCCCCCCTGTTGGGCAATGAGCAGTTCTTC.

V usage is TRBV7-6 and J usage is TRBJ2-2; 9 nucleotides agree with TRBD1. The germline V gene has CDR1 SGHVS and CDR2 FNYEAQ. V lost 5 bases, J lost 1 base, and 8 bases stayed unmatched. CDR3 length: 17 residues. CDR3 amino acids: CASSRDRVGWNTGELFF. The CDR3 bases are TGTGCCAGCAGCCGGGACAGGGTCGGGTGGAACACCGGGGAGCTGTTTTTT.

The V and J genes are TRBV30 and TRBJ1-3, with D possibly being TRBD1 (5 bases). This CDR3 has 11 residues. CDR1 is GTSNPN, CDR2 SVGIG, per germline (reference sequence). Trimming cost V 1 base and J 7 bases, with 5 bases left between them. The DNA for the CDR3 is TGTGCCTGGAGTGGGGGCAACACCATATATTTT. As protein: CAWSGGNTIYF. The whole variable domain, filled in from reference TRBV30 and TRBJ1-3, reads SQTIHQWPATLVQPVGSPLSLECTVEGTSNPNLYWYRQAAGRGLQLLFYSVGIGQISSEVPQNLSASRPQDRQFILSSKKLLLSDSGFYLCAWSGGNTIYFGEGSWLTVV.

The chain is built from TRBV5-1 and TRBJ2-7; TRBD1 matches 7 bases. V lost 4 bases and J lost 7; bases outside the gene matches: 11. There are 14 residues in the CDR3. Germline assignment: CDR1 SGHRS and CDR2 YFSETQ. DNA for the CDR3: TGCGCCAGCAGCCCCCGGACAGGCCTCGGGGAGCAGTACTTC. Protein sequence: CASSPRTGLGEQYF.

The genes are TRBV7-2 and TRBJ1-3; a weak D match, TRBD1 (6 bases). The ends were cut back, 5 bases at V and 2 bases at J, with 10 bases in the middle. This CDR3 has 14 residues. The V gene's germline CDR1 is SGHTA and CDR2 FQGNSA. Written as DNA, the CDR3 is TGTGCCAGCAGCCCAGGGGCGCCTGGAAACACCATATATTTT. This codes for CASSPGAPGNTIYF.

This rearrangement joins TRBV6-6 to TRBJ2-1; D perhaps matches TRBD1 (6 bases). CDR1 and CDR2 from the germline V gene are MNHNY and SVGAGI (reference sequence). Trimming left V 6 bases short and J 4 bases short, with 10 bases between. The CDR3 is 13 amino acids. The CDR3 DNA reads as TGTGCCAGCAGACGGACAGCTTACAATGAGCAGTTCTTC. As protein: CASRRTAYNEQFF.

J is TRBJ1-1 and V is TRBV5-4; 7 positions match TRBD1. This CDR3 region has 14 residues. Germline V gives CDR1 SGHNT, CDR2 YYREEE (reference sequence). The ends lost 4 bases at V and 3 bases at J; junction bases unmatched: 6. CDR3 region: CASSLRDRDTEAFF. CDR3 DNA: TGTGCCAGCAGCCTAAGAGACAGGGACACTGAAGCTTTCTTT.